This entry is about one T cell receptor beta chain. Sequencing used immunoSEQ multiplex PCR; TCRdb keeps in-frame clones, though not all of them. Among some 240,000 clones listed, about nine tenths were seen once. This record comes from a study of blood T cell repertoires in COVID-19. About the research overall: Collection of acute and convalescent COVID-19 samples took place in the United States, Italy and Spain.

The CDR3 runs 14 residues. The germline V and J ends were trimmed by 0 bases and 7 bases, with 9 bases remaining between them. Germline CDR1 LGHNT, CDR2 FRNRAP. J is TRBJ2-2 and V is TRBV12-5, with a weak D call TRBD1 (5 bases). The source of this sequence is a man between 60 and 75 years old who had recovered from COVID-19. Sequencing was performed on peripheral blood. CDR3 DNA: TGTGCTAGTGGTTTGGTACGACAGTACGGGGAGCTGTTTTTT. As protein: CASGLVRQYGELFF.